The TCR beta chain under discussion was sequenced for a study of T cells in localized non-small cell lung cancer. Losses at the gene ends were 5 bases for V and 0 bases for J; bases not matched to a gene: 6. Germline-derived CDR1 and CDR2 are GTSNPN and SVGIG (reference sequence). CDR3 length: 16 residues. On this clone: Its antigen is unknown.

Whole-study findings and limits: The study detected a median around 57 of the top 100 tumor clones in adjacent lung. T cell clonality was highest in uninvolved adjacent lung, above tumor.

Profiled with immunoSEQ multiplex PCR; TCRdb holds only in-frame clones, not every one. The sample gives some 15,000 clones, 82% of which show up once; about 29% is in the top ten. The V gene is TRBV30, the J gene TRBJ1-4, with 10 nucleotides matching TRBD1. This receptor was obtained from a male donor aged 60 or older with stage I lung adenocarcinoma. The material sequenced was peripheral blood, taken before any cancer treatment. CDR3 amino acids: CAWDSGTGATNEKLFF. The CDR3, as DNA: TGTGCCTGGGATTCCGGGACAGGGGCAACTAATGAAAAACTGTTTTTT.